The rows below give T cell receptor beta chains drawn from one sample of a study of cytomegalovirus exposure and HLA in healthy donors. Libraries were prepared by immunoSEQ multiplex PCR; TCRdb keeps only in-frame clonotypes and omits some of them. The table has 100,000 to 150,000 clones, approximately 90% seen once. The sequencing input was PBMCs. The receptor set was obtained from a man between 18 and 29 years old in good health and CMV-seronegative. Each CDR3 is given with its conserved first and last residue. Fields, in order: J gene, D gene, V gene, clone size, CDR3 DNA, CDR3 protein. The D gene is left open where the match is weak. Clone sizes are given selectively: once, few, many, or a class where the clone is expanded.

j_gene: TRBJ1-2
d_gene: .
v_gene: TRBV19
abundance: .
CDR3nt: TGTGCCAGTATAGGGTTTGACTACGGACAGAACTATGGCTACACCTTC
CDR3aa: CASIGFDYGQNYGYTF

j_gene: TRBJ1-1
d_gene: .
v_gene: TRBV20-1
abundance: .
CDR3nt: TGCAGTGCTAGTGTCCCGGGTGAAGCTTTCTTT
CDR3aa: CSASVPGEAFF

j_gene: TRBJ1-1
d_gene: TRBD1
v_gene: TRBV5-6
abundance: .
CDR3nt: TGTGCCAGCAGCTTGCCTCCGGGACAGGGTGCTGAAGCTTTCTTT
CDR3aa: CASSLPPGQGAEAFF

j_gene: TRBJ2-3
d_gene: TRBD2
v_gene: TRBV7-9
abundance: .
CDR3nt: TGTGCCAGCAGCTGGGTAGCGGGGGGGCATACGCAGTATTTT
CDR3aa: CASSWVAGGHTQYF

j_gene: TRBJ1-2
d_gene: .
v_gene: TRBV30
abundance: .
CDR3nt: TGTGCCTGGAGTGTTTTACCCGGGGGCTACACCTTC
CDR3aa: CAWSVLPGGYTF

j_gene: TRBJ2-1
d_gene: TRBD1
v_gene: TRBV5-1
abundance: .
CDR3nt: TGCGCCAGCAGCCAGACAGGGATCGATGAGCAGTTCTTC
CDR3aa: CASSQTGIDEQFF

j_gene: TRBJ2-7
d_gene: .
v_gene: TRBV29-1
abundance: .
CDR3nt: TGCAGCGTTGAAGGAGGGATCGGCGAGCAGTACTTC
CDR3aa: CSVEGGIGEQYF

j_gene: TRBJ2-7
d_gene: TRBD2
v_gene: TRBV5-1
abundance: .
CDR3nt: TGCGCCAGCAGCTTGGTAGCGGGAGCGTCCTACGAGCAGTACTTC
CDR3aa: CASSLVAGASYEQYF

j_gene: TRBJ1-1
d_gene: .
v_gene: TRBV29-1
abundance: .
CDR3nt: TGCAGCGTTGAAGTATCCCGACACCGGAACACTGAAGCTTTCTTT
CDR3aa: CSVEVSRHRNTEAFF

j_gene: TRBJ1-5
d_gene: TRBD1
v_gene: TRBV2
abundance: .
CDR3nt: TGTGCCAGCAGGGATTGGGGACAGGGGGCGAATCAGCCCCAGCATTTT
CDR3aa: CASRDWGQGANQPQHF

j_gene: TRBJ2-7
d_gene: TRBD1
v_gene: TRBV5-1
abundance: once
CDR3nt: TGCGCCACCTCCCCCGGGACAGGGGGCTTGGAGCAGTACTTC
CDR3aa: CATSPGTGGLEQYF

j_gene: TRBJ2-2
d_gene: TRBD1
v_gene: TRBV5-1
abundance: .
CDR3nt: TGCGCCAGCAGCTTGGGGGACAGGGGGAACACCGGGGAGCTGTTTTTT
CDR3aa: CASSLGDRGNTGELFF

j_gene: TRBJ1-5
d_gene: .
v_gene: TRBV7-2
abundance: few
CDR3nt: TGTGCCAGCAGCTCACAACAGGGCCAGCCCCAGCATTTT
CDR3aa: CASSSQQGQPQHF

j_gene: TRBJ2-2
d_gene: .
v_gene: TRBV27
abundance: .
CDR3nt: TGTGCCAGCAGTTTACGTGGGAGCCTTGCACCGGAGGAGCTGTTTTTT
CDR3aa: CASSLRGSLAPEELFF

j_gene: TRBJ1-6
d_gene: .
v_gene: TRBV11-2
abundance: .
CDR3nt: TGTGCCAGCAGCCGGGCCGGGGGTCGTTCACCCCTCCACTTT
CDR3aa: CASSRAGGRSPLHF

j_gene: TRBJ2-7
d_gene: TRBD1
v_gene: TRBV12-5
abundance: few
CDR3nt: TGTGCTAGTGTTCCGGGACAGGGTTATAACGAGCAGTACTTC
CDR3aa: CASVPGQGYNEQYF

j_gene: TRBJ2-7
d_gene: TRBD1
v_gene: TRBV28
abundance: .
CDR3nt: TGTGCCAGCAGTTTATCCGGGATGCCCGGGACAGGGCGCAGCGAGCAGTACTTC
CDR3aa: CASSLSGMPGTGRSEQYF

j_gene: TRBJ1-5
d_gene: .
v_gene: TRBV7-2
abundance: .
CDR3nt: TGTGCCAGCAGCTCTGTGGGGGCAAGGAATCAGCCCCAGCATTTT
CDR3aa: CASSSVGARNQPQHF

j_gene: TRBJ2-2
d_gene: .
v_gene: TRBV5-6
abundance: .
CDR3nt: TGTGCCAGCAGCCCGGATGGGACCACCGGGGGAGACGAGGAGCTGTTTTTT
CDR3aa: CASSPDGTTGGDEELFF

j_gene: TRBJ2-7
d_gene: TRBD2
v_gene: TRBV4-1
abundance: few
CDR3nt: TGCGCCAGCAGCCTCCCTACTAGCGGGGGAACCTCCTACGAGCAGTACTTC
CDR3aa: CASSLPTSGGTSYEQYF

j_gene: TRBJ2-3
d_gene: TRBD1
v_gene: TRBV27
abundance: .
CDR3nt: TGTGCCAGCAAGGCCAGGGGGTTGTCTGACACAGATACGCAGTATTTT
CDR3aa: CASKARGLSDTDTQYF

j_gene: TRBJ2-1
d_gene: TRBD2
v_gene: TRBV7-9
abundance: .
CDR3nt: TGTGCCAGCAGATCCCTCCTAGCGGGGGGCTCCTACAATGAGCAGTTCTTC
CDR3aa: CASRSLLAGGSYNEQFF

j_gene: TRBJ2-5
d_gene: TRBD2
v_gene: TRBV6-4
abundance: .
CDR3nt: TGTGCCAGCAGTGAGATGGGCGGGAGAGGGGAGACCCAGTACTTC
CDR3aa: CASSEMGGRGETQYF

j_gene: TRBJ2-7
d_gene: .
v_gene: TRBV11-3
abundance: .
CDR3nt: TGTGCCAGCAGCTTAATACGGGGAAGCTCCTACGAGCAGTACTTC
CDR3aa: CASSLIRGSSYEQYF

j_gene: TRBJ2-2
d_gene: .
v_gene: TRBV5-1
abundance: .
CDR3nt: TGCGCCAGCAGCGTCGGGACTAACACCGGGGAGCTGTTTTTT
CDR3aa: CASSVGTNTGELFF

j_gene: TRBJ2-7
d_gene: TRBD2
v_gene: TRBV25-1
abundance: few
CDR3nt: TGTGCCAGCAGTCCTGGACTAGCGGGAGAAGACGAGCAGTACTTC
CDR3aa: CASSPGLAGEDEQYF

j_gene: TRBJ1-2
d_gene: .
v_gene: TRBV2
abundance: .
CDR3nt: TGTGCCAGCGAGGACAGAGGCTATGGCTACACCTTC
CDR3aa: CASEDRGYGYTF

j_gene: TRBJ2-7
d_gene: TRBD2
v_gene: TRBV6-5
abundance: .
CDR3nt: TGTGCCAGCAGTTACTATCCCCTAGCGGGGGGGCGTCAGTACTTC
CDR3aa: CASSYYPLAGGRQYF

j_gene: TRBJ2-2
d_gene: TRBD1
v_gene: TRBV6-9
abundance: .
CDR3nt: TGTGCCAGCAGTTATACTGGACAGGGGGCCGCCGGGGAGCTGTTTTTT
CDR3aa: CASSYTGQGAAGELFF

j_gene: TRBJ2-7
d_gene: TRBD1
v_gene: TRBV6-1
abundance: .
CDR3nt: TGTGCCAGCAGTGGACGACAGGGTGCAAACGAGCAGTACTTC
CDR3aa: CASSGRQGANEQYF

j_gene: TRBJ2-5
d_gene: .
v_gene: TRBV11-3
abundance: .
CDR3nt: TGTGCCAGCAGCCAAACAGGCCTCGGCGAGACCCAGTACTTC
CDR3aa: CASSQTGLGETQYF